The 7 T cell receptor beta chains below come from one sample, sequenced in a study of technical replicates of blood from a few donors. The protocol was immunoSEQ multiplex PCR, while the TCRdb copy is restricted to in-frame clones and leaves out a portion. Among 74,000 or so clones listed, 90% to 98% were seen once. The sample comprised T cells isolated from PBMCs. These receptors originate from a human donor in good health.

The V gene is TRBV28, the J gene TRBJ1-1; D ambiguous. Trimming removed 2 bases from V and 6 bases from J, with 16 bases in between. The CDR3 runs to 15 residues. Germline values: CDR1 MDHEN, CDR2 SYDVKM. CDR3 protein: CASSLRGPARPEAFF. The CDR3, as DNA: TGTGCCAGCAGTTTAAGAGGGCCGGCCCGGCCTGAAGCTTTCTTT. The complete variable domain, with remaining parts taken from reference TRBV28 and TRBJ1-1, reads DVKVTQSSRYLVKRTGEKVFLECVQDMDHENMFWYRQDPGLGLRLIYFSYDVKMKEKGDIPEGYSVSREKKERFSLILESASTNQTSMYLCASSLRGPARPEAFFGQGTRLTVV.

This chain uses TRBV2 with TRBJ2-5; possibly TRBD2 for D (6 bases). This CDR3 comprises 15 residues. Trimming pared 7 bases from V and 5 bases from J, leaving 20 bases between. The germline CDR1 and CDR2 sequences are SNHLY and FYNNEI. The DNA of the CDR3 is TGTGCCAGCACTGCGGACGGGGGTTTGATGGAGACCCAGTACTTC. This gives the protein CASTADGGLMETQYF.

The chain joins TRBV5-1 to TRBJ2-6; tentative D call: TRBD2 (7 bases). The V end lost 0 bases, the J end lost 10 bases, and 8 bases lay between the germline ends. CDR1 and CDR2 (germline): SGHRS, YFSETQ. The CDR3 has 13 amino acids. As DNA, the CDR3 is TGCGCCAGCAGCTTGGAGGGGGGGAACGTCCTGACTTTC. This codes for CASSLEGGNVLTF.

The chain uses TRBV6-1 and TRBJ1-2; possibly TRBD1 for D (6 bases). From germline, CDR1 is MNHNS and CDR2 SASEGT. The CDR3 covers 14 residues. Trimming stripped 2 bases from V and 6 bases from J, with 13 bases between. The CDR3 DNA reads TGTGCCAGCAGTGAAAGGGGGGGGCAGGATGGCTACACCTTC. It encodes CASSERGGQDGYTF.

The chain joins TRBV6-6 to TRBJ2-1; D uncertain. The V gene's germline CDR1 is MNHNY and CDR2 SVGAGI (reference sequence). This CDR3 is built from 15 residues. The germline V and J ends were trimmed by 8 bases and 3 bases, with 17 bases remaining between them. This CDR3 is CASSTSRQNYNEQFF. CDR3 in DNA: TGTGCCAGCTCAACCTCGAGGCAGAACTACAATGAGCAGTTCTTC.

This clone was detected once. The CDR3 sequence is CASSLGGATGELFF. For the CDR3, the DNA is TGTGCCAGCAGTTTAGGGGGGGCCACCGGGGAGCTGTTTTTT. V and J are TRBV27 and TRBJ2-2; weak D call: TRBD2 (7 bases). Trimming cost V 2 bases and J 4 bases, with 8 bases left between them. This CDR3 is built from 14 residues. From germline, CDR1 is MNHEY and CDR2 SMNVEV (reference sequence).

This chain links TRBV11-3 with TRBJ2-7; 8 bases line up with TRBD1. V shed 5 bases, J shed 3 bases, and the junction held 9 bases outside the gene matches. Germline lookup yields CDR1 SGHNT and CDR2 YENEEA. The CDR3 loop spans 15 amino acids. The CDR3 sequence is CASSRDRGWGYEQYF. CDR3 coding DNA: TGTGCCAGCAGCCGTGACAGGGGTTGGGGCTACGAGCAGTACTTC.